This paragraph covers one T cell receptor (beta chain) sequence. Antigen unknown. This entry is derived from a study of cytomegalovirus exposure and HLA in healthy donors. Findings and limits, study-wide: Later analysis revealed greater clonal expansion in HLA-associated TCR beta chains than in equally common others. Most of the TCR beta V segments (in an earlier analysis) were productive either about 87% or about 30% of the time. Association of roughly 18,000 TCR beta sequences with HLA alleles was found at 0.05 false discovery rate in a later analysis. It was confirmed in vitro that a few of the CMV-associated chains were specific for CMV antigens.

PCR primers comprised 60 Vbeta and 13 Jbeta primers. Only in-frame clones appear in the TCRdb table, and some are missing; sequencing was by immunoSEQ multiplex PCR. The sample carries approximately 92,000 clones, about 76% recorded once. V was clipped by 0 bases and J by 0 bases, with 18 bases between them. The CDR3 runs to 18 residues. Germline V gene sequence: CDR1 LGHNA, CDR2 YSLEER. The specimen was PBMCs. The receptor was derived from a woman aged 70-85 years in good health and CMV-seropositive. The gene calls are TRBV4-3 and TRBJ2-7; TRBD2 might be the D (7 bases). CDR3 nucleotide sequence: TGCGCCAGCAGCCAAGATTATGTGAGACGGGGGGCCTCCTACGAGCAGTACTTC. Residues: CASSQDYVRRGASYEQYF.